The clone carrying this T cell receptor beta chain was detected many times. What it recognizes is unknown. Synthesis of TCR cDNA relied on 5'RACE template switching, which attached a universal primer site and UMIs. TCRdb analysed the 5' RACE reads with MiXCR anew, one entry per CDR3 protein. The sample contains 95,000 to 150,000 distinct CDR3 sequences, 7.4% of which appear only once. The data were taken from a study of T cells after yellow fever vaccination. Study conclusions and caveats: Among primary-vaccination clones, most reappeared after the booster, at 95% to 96% for CD4 and approximately 90% for CD8.

CDR3 length: 16 residues. Germline V lookup: CDR1 SGHAT, CDR2 FQDESV (reference sequence). V was pared by 0 bases and J by 7 bases, with 19 bases between. The material sequenced was CD4+ T cells sorted from PBMCs, taken more than 8 days after the first yellow fever vaccination. The receptor's source is a man younger than 35 who received the YFV17D yellow fever vaccine. This rearrangement joins TRBV11-1 to TRBJ2-7; unclear D gene. CDR3 loop: CASSLAPAGQLGEQYF. CDR3 sequence (DNA): TGTGCCAGCAGCTTAGCGCCGGCAGGCCAATTGGGGGAGCAGTACTTC.